The entry that follows covers one T cell receptor delta chain sequence. One end of the junction fails to match germline, which may point to a read error. The source of the sample is a study of gamma-delta T cells after stem cell transplantation. Germline V gene sequence: CDR1 TSWWSYY, CDR2 QGS. There are 15 residues in the CDR3. TCRdb re-called the RT-PCR reads through CATT. The sample holds 250 to 350 delta-chain clones, less than 5.5% seen once. The specimen sequenced was gamma-delta T cells. This sequence was found in a human donor. It is not recorded whose cells these are; they may come from a transplant donor. V and J are TRDV1 and TRDJ1, with 9 bases matching TRDD3. CDR3 DNA: TGCTCTGGGGCTACCACAGCTGGGGATACGGGTAAACTCATCTTT. Protein: CSGATTAGDTGKLIF.